The 28 T cell receptor beta chains below all came from one sample that was sequenced in a study of cytomegalovirus exposure and HLA in healthy donors. The PCR contained 60 Vbeta and 13 Jbeta primers. Method: immunoSEQ multiplex PCR; TCRdb's copy keeps in-frame clones and lacks some. This sample carries about 130,000 clones, 70% to 75% of them seen once, and the ten largest clones take around 3.2%. The specimen sequenced was PBMCs. The receptors derive from a young man in good health and CMV-seronegative.

The rearrangement joins TRBV6-5 to TRBJ2-2, with TRBD2 as a possible D gene (5 bases). Trimming pared 3 bases from V and 5 bases from J, leaving 10 bases between. The CDR3 contains 14 residues. Germline V gives CDR1 MNHEY, CDR2 SVGAGI. Here the CDR3 reads CASSYGWRTGELFF. CDR3 bases: TGTGCCAGCAGTTATGGGTGGAGGACCGGGGAGCTGTTTTTT.

V usage is TRBV7-8 and J usage is TRBJ1-5; the D gene is possibly TRBD1 (5 bases). The CDR3 length is 16 residues. The V gene's germline CDR1 is SGHVS and CDR2 FQNEAQ. With 1 base removed from V and 5 bases from J, the gap between germline ends came to 15 bases. In DNA form, the CDR3 reads TGTGCCAGCAGCTTAGGACGCCTGGCGGGGGATCAGCCCCAGCATTTT. Residues: CASSLGRLAGDQPQHF.

The chain couples TRBV27 to TRBJ2-3; TRBD2 matches at 12 bases. The V gene's germline CDR1 is MNHEY and CDR2 SMNVEV (reference sequence). CDR3 length: 16 amino acids. V lost 6 bases to trimming and J lost 3 bases; unmatched junction nucleotides: 7. As DNA, the CDR3 is TGTGCCAGCAGACGACTAGCGGGAGTGGGTACAGATACGCAGTATTTT. It codes for CASRRLAGVGTDTQYF.

The chain has TRBV7-6 and TRBJ1-5; TRBD1 is a possible D gene (5 bases). There are 14 residues in the CDR3. Germline V gene sequence: CDR1 SGHVS, CDR2 FNYEAQ. Deletions cut 1 base from V and 6 bases from J, with 10 bases between. The CDR3 DNA is TGTGCCAGCAGCTTAGGCGACGGGGGTCAGCCCCAGCATTTT. It encodes CASSLGDGGQPQHF. The variable domain in full, completed from reference TRBV7-6 and TRBJ1-5, reads GAGVSQSPRYKVTKRGQDVALRCDPISGHVSLYWYRQALGQGPEFLTYFNYEAQQDKSGLPNDRFSAERPEGSISTLTIQRTEQRDSAMYRCASSLGDGGQPQHFGDGTRLSIL.

This sequence joins TRBV30 and TRBJ2-5; tentative D call: TRBD2 (5 bases). The CDR3 consists of 12 residues. V was shortened by 3 bases and J by 5 bases, with 10 bases between the two germline ends. Germline V gene sequence: CDR1 GTSNPN, CDR2 SVGIG (reference sequence). CDR3 region: CAWRLSVETQYF. CDR3 bases: TGTGCCTGGAGACTTAGCGTCGAGACCCAGTACTTC.

The chain combines TRBV7-9 with TRBJ1-2, with 8 bases identical to TRBD1. The trim removed 4 bases at V and 5 bases at J, leaving 6 bases unmatched. The CDR3 contains 14 residues. Germline-derived CDR1 and CDR2 are SEHNR and FQNEAQ (reference sequence). CDR3 loop: CASSYWTGNYGYTF. The CDR3 DNA sequence: TGTGCCAGCAGCTACTGGACAGGGAATTATGGCTACACCTTC.

This chain connects TRBV13 to TRBJ2-3, with TRBD2 identical over 8 bases. The V gene end was trimmed by 2 bases and the J gene end by 2 bases; junction bases not matched to a gene: 6. Germline V CDR1 and CDR2: PRHDT, FYEKMQ (reference sequence). This CDR3 region has 16 residues. CDR3 coding DNA: TGTGCCAGCAGCTTAAAGCGGGAGCATTTCACAGATACGCAGTATTTT. Protein: CASSLKREHFTDTQYF.

This chain joins TRBV6-6 and TRBJ2-3, with D tentatively TRBD2 (6 bases). Germline V gene lookup returns CDR1 MNHNY and CDR2 SVGAGI (reference sequence). The CDR3 has 13 amino acids. V was trimmed by 11 bases and J by 2 bases, leaving 14 bases between them. The CDR3 region has the DNA TGTGCCGGCGGGGCAGCGATCACAGATACGCAGTATTTT. Translation: CAGGAAITDTQYF.

The V call is TRBV7-9, the J call TRBJ2-5; D may be TRBD2 (6 bases). The CDR3 spans 17 residues. Deletions cut 5 bases from V and 5 bases from J, with 24 bases between. The germline gives CDR1 SEHNR, CDR2 FQNEAQ (reference sequence). CDR3 nucleotides: TGTGCCAGCAGCCCTAGGGGCCACAGACTAGACGAGGAGACCCAGTACTTC. Amino acids: CASSPRGHRLDEETQYF.

This clone was found a few times. The chain links TRBV11-3 to TRBJ1-1, with no clear D. CDR1 and CDR2 from the germline V gene are SGHNT and YENEEA. Trimming pared 2 bases from V and 1 base from J, leaving 5 bases between. The CDR3 totals 13 residues. Written as DNA, the CDR3 is TGTGCCAGCAGCTTACAACAGAACACTGAAGCTTTCTTT. This codes for CASSLQQNTEAFF.

The chain has TRBV9 and TRBJ1-4, with 8 bases aligning to TRBD1. The V gene's germline CDR1 is SGDLS and CDR2 YYNGEE. The CDR3 runs to 15 residues. The V gene end was trimmed by 4 bases and the J gene end by 2 bases; junction bases not matched to a gene: 4. The CDR3 DNA reads TGTGCCAGCAGCCCTTGGACAGGGACTAATGAAAAACTGTTTTTT. This codes for CASSPWTGTNEKLFF. The whole variable domain, filled in from reference TRBV9 and TRBJ1-4, reads DSGVTQTPKHLITATGQRVTLRCSPRSGDLSVYWYQQSLDQGLQFLIQYYNGEERAKGNILERFSAQQFPDLHSELNLSSLELGDSALYFCASSPWTGTNEKLFFGSGTQLSVL.

The chain is built from TRBV7-3 and TRBJ2-1; tentatively, D is TRBD2 (5 bases). The CDR3 consists of 13 residues. Trimming took 1 base from V and 8 from J, leaving 9 bases between them. Looked up from germline, CDR1 is SGHTA and CDR2 is FQGTGA. The CDR3 loop is CASSLSGSDEQFF. In nucleotides, the CDR3 is TGTGCCAGCAGCTTAAGTGGGAGTGATGAGCAGTTCTTC. The complete variable domain, with remaining parts taken from reference TRBV7-3 and TRBJ2-1, reads GAGVSQTPSNKVTEKGKYVELRCDPISGHTALYWYRQSLGQGPEFLIYFQGTGAADDSGLPNDRFFAVRPEGSVSTLKIQRTERGDSAVYLCASSLSGSDEQFFGPGTRLTVL.

The rearrangement joins TRBV7-2 to TRBJ2-5; perhaps TRBD2 as D (5 bases). V gave up 5 bases and J gave up 7 bases, with 14 bases separating them. Per germline, CDR1 SGHTA and CDR2 FQGNSA. The CDR3 totals 13 residues. The CDR3 loop is CASSLSGPGTQYF. The CDR3 DNA reads TGTGCCAGCAGCCTAAGCGGACCCGGGACCCAGTACTTC.

The chain carries TRBV2 and TRBJ1-6; D is perhaps TRBD1 (6 bases). CDR1 is SNHLY and CDR2 is FYNNEI in the germline V gene. V was pared by 3 bases and J by 4 bases, with 13 bases between. This CDR3 is built from 16 residues. The CDR3 DNA reads TGTGCCAGCAGTGACAGGGGCCGAAGGTATAATTCACCCCTCCACTTT. It is translated as CASSDRGRRYNSPLHF.

The chain has TRBV5-4 and TRBJ1-1, with D possibly matching TRBD1 (6 bases). Looked up from germline, CDR1 is SGHNT and CDR2 is YYREEE (reference sequence). V was pared by 2 bases and J by 1 base, with 9 bases between. The CDR3 totals 14 residues. The DNA of the CDR3 is TGTGCCAGCAGCTTCCGGGACACGAACACTGAAGCTTTCTTT. As protein: CASSFRDTNTEAFF.

The CDR3 region is CASSRTGGTNEKLFF. CDR3 coding DNA: TGTGCCAGCTCAAGGACAGGGGGAACTAATGAAAAACTGTTTTTT. V is TRBV18 and J is TRBJ1-4; 10 bases map to TRBD1. The ends lost 5 bases at V and 1 base at J; junction bases unmatched: 1. Germline V CDR1 and CDR2: KGHSH, LQKENI. The CDR3 runs to 15 residues.

The J gene is TRBJ2-7, the V gene TRBV5-6; D gene unclear. The CDR3 sequence is 16 residues long. Trimming shortened V by 2 bases and J by 6 bases, and 21 bases separated the two germline ends. The germline gives CDR1 SGHDT, CDR2 YYEEEE. This chain's CDR3 is CASSFSYSSLTPEQYF. The DNA for the CDR3 is TGTGCCAGCAGCTTCTCTTACAGCTCCTTGACCCCCGAGCAGTACTTC.

The chain is built from TRBV6-5 and TRBJ1-5; 9 positions match TRBD1. Germline CDR1 MNHEY, CDR2 SVGAGI. Trimming took 8 bases from V and 7 from J; bases not matched to a gene: 6. The CDR3 is 13 residues long. CDR3 nucleotides: TGTGCCAGCGGACAGGGGTCGGGCCAGCCCCAGCATTTT. Encoded protein: CASGQGSGQPQHF.

This clone was detected only a few times. The CDR3 coding sequence is TGTGCCAGCAGCTTAGGGGGGGGCCGCAACACTGAAGCTTTCTTT. It yields the protein CASSLGGGRNTEAFF. J is TRBJ1-1 and V is TRBV11-3; a possible D gene is TRBD1 (6 bases). CDR1 and CDR2 (germline): SGHNT, YENEEA. V was trimmed by 1 base and J by 2 bases, leaving 11 bases between them. The CDR3 runs to 15 residues. Complete variable domain (other parts from reference TRBV11-3 and TRBJ1-1): EAGVVQSPRYKIIEKKQPVAFWCNPISGHNTLYWYLQNLGQGPELLIRYENEEAVDDSQLPKDRFSAERLKGVDSTLKIQPAELGDSAVYLCASSLGGGRNTEAFFGQGTRLTVV.

This chain links TRBV9 with TRBJ2-3, with D possibly TRBD2 on 7 matching bases. The CDR3 is 14 amino acids. V dropped 0 bases and J dropped 4 bases, with 9 bases sitting between them. CDR1 SGDLS and CDR2 YYNGEE come from the germline V gene. CDR3 residues: CASSVVGGADTQYF. As DNA, the CDR3 is TGTGCCAGCAGCGTAGTAGGGGGGGCAGATACGCAGTATTTT.

The CDR3 region is CASSFTPPLDTQYF. Here the CDR3 DNA reads TGTGCCAGCAGCTTTACTCCCCCACTAGATACGCAGTATTTT. The chain is built from TRBV5-4 and TRBJ2-3; D unclear. The V and J ends lost 2 bases and 5 bases respectively, with 12 bases between them. Germline V gene sequence: CDR1 SGHNT, CDR2 YYREEE (reference sequence). The CDR3 loop spans 14 amino acids.

V usage is TRBV4-1 and J usage is TRBJ1-2; D possibly corresponds to TRBD1 (6 bases). Germline V CDR1 and CDR2: MGHRA, YSYEKL. CDR3 length: 14 amino acids. The V end lost 1 base, the J end lost 1 base, and 7 bases lay between the germline ends. The CDR3: CASSQVRGNYGYTF. CDR3 nucleotides: TGCGCCAGCAGCCAAGTCAGGGGTAACTATGGCTACACCTTC.

In its sample, this clone was seen once. The V and J genes are TRBV9 and TRBJ2-7; 7 nucleotides align to TRBD2. With V trimmed by 4 bases and J by 0 bases, 7 bases remained unmatched. The CDR3 is made up of 15 amino acids. Germline-derived CDR1 and CDR2 are SGDLS and YYNGEE. In DNA, the CDR3 is TGTGCCAGCAGCAAGACTAGCTCACCCTCCTACGAGCAGTACTTC. It translates to CASSKTSSPSYEQYF.

This sequence joins TRBV4-1 and TRBJ2-7; TRBD1 aligns across 9 bases. The germline V gene has CDR1 MGHRA and CDR2 YSYEKL. The length of the CDR3 is 16 residues. The V gene end was trimmed by 1 base and the J gene end by 3 bases; junction bases not matched to a gene: 7. CDR3 region: CASSQVTGTGLYEQYF. The CDR3 region has the DNA TGCGCCAGCAGCCAAGTTACCGGGACAGGGCTCTACGAGCAGTACTTC.

The chain recombines TRBV5-6 with TRBJ1-1, with TRBD1 matching over 7 bases. Trimming removed 0 bases from V and 0 bases from J; junction bases left unmatched: 8. The CDR3 totals 17 residues. Germline lookup yields CDR1 SGHDT and CDR2 YYEEEE. CDR3 in DNA: TGTGCCAGCAGCTTGGAGAAGACAGGGCTCCTGAACACTGAAGCTTTCTTT. Translating gives CASSLEKTGLLNTEAFF.

V and J are TRBV4-1 and TRBJ2-5, with TRBD1 as a possible D gene (8 bases). V was cut by 0 bases and J by 7 bases, with 15 bases left in between. The CDR3 extends over 15 amino acids. Looked up from germline, CDR1 is MGHRA and CDR2 is YSYEKL. CDR3 residues: CASSQETGGVVTQYF. CDR3 bases: TGCGCCAGCAGCCAAGAAACAGGGGGGGTTGTGACCCAGTACTTC.

There are a few counts of this clone. The chain carries TRBV30 and TRBJ1-3, with 9 bases that match TRBD1. Unmatched junction bases numbered 1, after V lost 4 bases and J lost 0 bases. Per the germline V gene, CDR1 is GTSNPN and CDR2 is SVGIG (reference sequence). This CDR3 has 14 amino acids. The CDR3 sequence: CAWTGQGSGNTIYF. The CDR3 bases are TGTGCCTGGACGGGACAGGGCTCTGGAAACACCATATATTTT.

CDR3 DNA sequence: TGTGCCAGCAGCGTAGGGGCGGGAGGGGAGACAGATACGCAGTATTTT. The encoded protein is CASSVGAGGETDTQYF. The rearrangement uses TRBV9 and TRBJ2-3, with 9 nucleotides matching TRBD2. Trimming removed 0 bases from V and 3 bases from J; junction bases left unmatched: 5. CDR1 and CDR2 from the germline V gene are SGDLS and YYNGEE. There are 16 residues in the CDR3.